A selection of T cell receptor beta chains follows, all from one sample in a study of blood T cell repertoires in COVID-19. Assay: immunoSEQ multiplex PCR; the TCRdb copy retains only in-frame clones and omits some. Seen here are 190,000 or so clones, 89% observed once, and the top ten hold roughly 8.1%. Sequenced: PBMCs or T cells enriched from blood (not recorded which). These receptors were taken from a woman aged 18 to 35 who had recovered from COVID-19. Both conserved end residues are part of each CDR3.

v_gene | CDR3aa
TRBV28 | CASSDAGAGENEKLFF
TRBV21-1 | CASSKITSDAGDTQYF
TRBV7-8 | CASSSRGRSSLSSYNEQFF
TRBV11-2 | CASSLDRGNQPQHF
TRBV19 | CASGEPYYGYTF
TRBV19 | CASRQQGGYGYTF
TRBV19 | CASIRQGDSSGANVLTF
TRBV6-2/TRBV6-3 | CASSYRQGTRVTEAFF
TRBV27 | CASSLRTGSTDTQYF
TRBV19 | CASIRTGGYAEAFF
TRBV7-7 | CASSRRTGDTGELFF
TRBV3-1/TRBV3-2 | CASSQGGGSLSSYEQYF
TRBV7-9 | CASSLARQGDEKLFF
TRBV5-1 | CASSSPRDTLTDTQYF
TRBV19 | CASSIRPGGAMITYNEQFF
TRBV7-3 | CASSLILRARGQGNQPQHF
TRBV2 | CASSLAGASTDTQYF
TRBV7-8 | CASSFGAGLAGVEQYF
TRBV5-4 | CASSLATGAYEQYF
TRBV28 | CASSSAIKPSGHHNYGYTF
TRBV28 | CASRPRRLSGNTIYF
TRBV28 | CASSLDSGNTIYF